This is a list of T cell receptor beta chains from one sample in a study of blood T cell repertoires in COVID-19. Generated by immunoSEQ multiplex PCR, the TCRdb table keeps only in-frame clones and is missing some. In the table there are tens of thousands of clones, roughly 89% of which are singletons. What was sequenced was peripheral blood. The receptor source for this set is a man in his forties or fifties with active COVID-19. Each CDR3 is given with its conserved first and last residue. D genes are given only for firm matches. Clone size, where shown, is once, few, many, or a class for clones that have expanded.

>TRBJ2-5|NA|15|TRBV5-5|TRBD2
TGTGCCAGCAGCAATCCCGGGGGGGGCTCGGTAGCCCAGTACTTC
CASSNPGGGSVAQYF
>TRBJ1-3|NA|16|TRBV18|TRBD1
TGTGCCAGCTCACCTAGGGACAGGGGGTCTGGAAACACCATATATTTT
CASSPRDRGSGNTIYF
>TRBJ2-5|NA|17|TRBV5-1|TRBD2
TGCGCCAGCAGCTTACCCGGGACTAGCGGGGGCCAAGAGACCCAGTACTTC
CASSLPGTSGGQETQYF
>TRBJ1-5|NA|15|TRBV18|TRBD1
TGTGCCAGCTCCCCGCTGGGACAGAGCAGTCAGCCCCAGCATTTT
CASSPLGQSSQPQHF
>TRBJ2-1|NA|10|TRBV7-9|NA
TGTGCCAGCAGCGCGGGACCCCAAATCTTC
CASSAGPQIF
>TRBJ1-4|NA|14|TRBV10-2|TRBD1
TGCGCCAGCAGTGAGACGGGGACAGCAAAAAAACTGTTTTTT
CASSETGTAKKLFF
>TRBJ1-2|NA|15|TRBV19|TRBD1
TGTGCCAGTACCTCCCCCCAGGGGGCCGACTATGGCTACACCTTC
CASTSPQGADYGYTF
>TRBJ2-1|NA|15|TRBV11-3|NA
TGTGCCAGCAGCTTAAACAGTTTGGCGTACAATGAGCAGTTCTTC
CASSLNSLAYNEQFF
>TRBJ2-7|NA|15|TRBV18|TRBD1
TGTGCCAGCTCACAGGTCGGACAGGGAGACTACGAGCAGTACTTC
CASSQVGQGDYEQYF
>TRBJ2-3|NA|16|TRBV9|TRBD2
TGTGCCAGCAGCGTAGGCTCCGGGGGGATCACAGATACGCAGTATTTT
CASSVGSGGITDTQYF
>TRBJ2-7|once|11|TRBV12-3/TRBV12-4|NA
TGTGCCAGCAGTTCAACCTACGAGCAGTACTTC
CASSSTYEQYF
>TRBJ1-3|NA|15|TRBV3-1/TRBV3-2|NA
TGTGCCAGCAGCCAAAGAACAGACAACGGAAACACCATATATTTT
CASSQRTDNGNTIYF
>TRBJ1-5|NA|14|TRBV27|NA
TGTGCCAGCAGTTTATCAGGGGCGCGACAGCCCCAGCATTTT
CASSLSGARQPQHF
>TRBJ2-1|few|16|TRBV4-2|TRBD2
TGTGCCAGCAGCCAAGATAGCGGGGGCTCCTACAATGAGCAGTTCTTC
CASSQDSGGSYNEQFF
>TRBJ2-7|NA|15|TRBV11-3|TRBD2
TGTGCCAGCAGCCCCCGAGCGGGGTCCTCCTACGAGCAGTACTTC
CASSPRAGSSYEQYF
>TRBJ1-5|NA|13|TRBV2|TRBD1
TGTGCCAGCGGGACAGAGAACAATCAGCCCCAGCATTTT
CASGTENNQPQHF
>TRBJ1-1|NA|13|TRBV12-3/TRBV12-4|NA
TGTGCCAGCAGCCCTCGGGAGAACACTGAAGCTTTCTTT
CASSPRENTEAFF
>TRBJ2-7|NA|14|TRBV6-1|NA
TGTGCCAGCAGTGAAGTTTGGGGGGGGCACGAGCAGTACTTC
CASSEVWGGHEQYF
>TRBJ2-3|once|16|TRBV11-3|TRBD2
TGTGCCAGCAGCTTAGTTTCGGGAGGTACACAAGATACGCAGTATTTT
CASSLVSGGTQDTQYF
>TRBJ1-5|NA|17|TRBV19|NA
TGTGCCAGTAGTATGAACGCGGGTCTAGGGAGCAATCAGCCCCAGCATTTT
CASSMNAGLGSNQPQHF
>TRBJ1-3|NA|13|TRBV9|NA
TGTGCCAGCAGCGTAGCCCTGAGCGGCACCATATATTTT
CASSVALSGTIYF
>TRBJ1-5|NA|15|TRBV10-3|TRBD1
TGTGCCATCAGCGGGACAGGGAAGGAGGGTCAGCCCCAGCATTTT
CAISGTGKEGQPQHF
>TRBJ1-5|NA|12|TRBV28|NA
TGTGCCACTAGACGGGGGAATCAGCCCCAGCATTTT
CATRRGNQPQHF
>TRBJ1-5|NA|18|TRBV28|NA
TGTGCCAGCAGTTTTTCGTTTTGGGACACCTATAGCAATCAGCCCCAGCATTTT
CASSFSFWDTYSNQPQHF
>TRBJ1-5|NA|15|TRBV19|TRBD1
TGTGCCAGTAGGTGGACAGGGGGCTCCGATCAGCCCCAGCATTTT
CASRWTGGSDQPQHF
>TRBJ1-5|NA|15|TRBV7-2|TRBD1
TGTGCCAGCAGCCTACAGGGGAGAGGCAATCAGCCCCAGCATTTT
CASSLQGRGNQPQHF
>TRBJ1-4|NA|14|TRBV2|NA
TGTGCCAGCAGTGTCGGGGGGGGTAAGGAAAAACTGTTTTTT
CASSVGGGKEKLFF
>TRBJ2-1|NA|13|TRBV6-2/TRBV6-3|NA
TGTGCCAGCAGTTACTCGAGGGCGACTGAGCAGTTCTTC
CASSYSRATEQFF
>TRBJ1-2|NA|14|TRBV4-1|TRBD1
TGCGCCAGCAGCCCGGGGACAGAACCATATGGCTACACCTTC
CASSPGTEPYGYTF
>TRBJ2-1|NA|15|TRBV9|NA
TGTGCCAGCAGCGTAGGTCAGGGCTCCTACAATGAGCAGTTCTTC
CASSVGQGSYNEQFF
>TRBJ2-1|NA|15|TRBV19|TRBD2
TGTGCCAGTAGGGCTGGTGGCGGGGGGGTCTCGGGGCAGTTCTTC
CASRAGGGGVSGQFF
>TRBJ1-1|NA|16|TRBV5-4|TRBD1
TGTGCCAGCAGCTTGGGACAGGGGGCGCGGGGCACTGAAGCTTTCTTT
CASSLGQGARGTEAFF
>TRBJ2-1|once|15|TRBV5-6|TRBD2
TGTGCCAGCAGCTTGGGAGGACTAGCGTACAATGAGCAGTTCTTC
CASSLGGLAYNEQFF
>TRBJ2-7|NA|15|TRBV3-1/TRBV3-2|TRBD1
TGTGCCAGCAGCCCCGCGGGACAGGGGAGCTACGAGCAGTACTTC
CASSPAGQGSYEQYF
>TRBJ1-4|NA|14|TRBV6-6|NA
TGTGCCAGCACCAGGAGGGAAATAGATGAAAAACTGTTTTTT
CASTRREIDEKLFF
>TRBJ2-7|NA|17|TRBV10-3|NA
TGTGCCATCAGTGAATCTAGCGCCCGACGGAGCTCCTACGAGCAGTACTTC
CAISESSARRSSYEQYF
>TRBJ1-2|NA|13|TRBV3-1/TRBV3-2|NA
TGTGCCAGCAGCCGAACACCCGTTGATGGCTACACCTTC
CASSRTPVDGYTF
>TRBJ2-3|NA|12|TRBV6-4|NA
TGTGCCAGCAGTGAGGGCGGGGATACGCAGTATTTT
CASSEGGDTQYF
>TRBJ2-7|NA|13|TRBV7-9|NA
TGTGCCAGCAGCCCCGTGCTCAGGGGCGAGCAGTACTTC
CASSPVLRGEQYF
>TRBJ1-3|NA|13|TRBV3-1/TRBV3-2|NA
TGTGCCAGCAGCCAGGGACAAGGAAACACCATATATTTT
CASSQGQGNTIYF
>TRBJ2-7|NA|13|TRBV2|NA
TGTGCCAGCACGCTCGGGGGATCCTACGAGCAGTACTTC
CASTLGGSYEQYF
>TRBJ2-7|NA|14|TRBV5-1|NA
TGCGCCAGCAGCTCAGAAGGGAGCTCCTACGAGCAGTACTTC
CASSSEGSSYEQYF